These 21 T cell receptor beta chains were all obtained from the same sample, sequenced in a study of T-cell reconstitution after alpha-beta-depleted transplantation in children. Unique molecular identifiers were incorporated when the TCRbeta library was constructed. TCRdb passed the PCR reads through MiXCR, listing each CDR3 protein once. The sample has some 490,000 distinct CDR3 sequences, roughly an eighth seen once. The sequenced sample was PBMCs from the stem cell graft donor, obtained from the stem cell graft. These receptors all come from a human donor who donated a stem cell graft to a child with combined immunodeficiency.

The CDR3 DNA reads as TGTGCCAGCAGCGCCCCTAGCGGGAGCTACGAGCAGTACTTC. Its translation: CASSAPSGSYEQYF. J is TRBJ2-7 and V is TRBV9, with 10 bases identical to TRBD2. After removal of 3 bases from V and 3 bases from J, the junction contained 3 bases not matched to a gene. The CDR3 has 14 amino acids. Germline CDR1 reads SGDLS; CDR2 reads YYNGEE.

This chain links TRBV20-1 with TRBJ2-1, with 9 bases that match TRBD1. CDR3 length: 14 residues. CDR1 and CDR2 from the germline V gene are DFQATT and SNEGSKA (reference sequence). V lost 2 bases, J lost 2 bases, and 1 base stayed unmatched. CDR3 in DNA: TGCAGTGCTAGAAGACAGGGGGCCTACAATGAGCAGTTCTTC. Amino acids: CSARRQGAYNEQFF.

The CDR3 DNA reads TGTGCCAGCAGCTTAGGGGCCCCTGGTGAAAAACTGTTTTTT. Its translation: CASSLGAPGEKLFF. The chain recombines TRBV7-2 with TRBJ1-4; D is ambiguous. The V gene lost 1 base and the J gene lost 7 bases, with 10 bases spanning the gap. Germline V lookup: CDR1 SGHTA, CDR2 FQGNSA. The CDR3 is 14 residues long.

This clonotype was counted a few times. The CDR3 DNA is TGTGCCAGCAGTTACGAGGGGGGGACCTACGAGCAGTACTTC. This encodes CASSYEGGTYEQYF. This chain joins TRBV6-5 and TRBJ2-7; tentatively, D is TRBD2 (7 bases). V was trimmed by 2 bases and J by 2 bases, leaving 10 bases between them. Germline CDR1 MNHEY, CDR2 SVGAGI. This CDR3 has 14 residues.

This clonotype was detected ten times or more. The chain links TRBV29-1 to TRBJ2-7, with 11 nucleotides matching TRBD1. CDR3 length equals 11 residues. The germline V gene encodes CDR1 SQVTM and CDR2 ANQGSEA. J gave up 5 bases and V 6 bases, and 0 bases lay outside the gene matches. The CDR3 sequence is CSVDRGHEQYF. The DNA of the CDR3 is TGCAGCGTGGACAGGGGGCACGAGCAGTACTTC.

This clonotype appeared a few times. The DNA for the CDR3 is TGTGCCTGGAGACCGGACCACTACGAGCAGTACTTC. Its protein product is CAWRPDHYEQYF. The chain has TRBV30 and TRBJ2-7, with D unresolved. Germline values: CDR1 GTSNPN, CDR2 SVGIG (reference sequence). CDR3 length: 12 amino acids. Trimming shortened V by 3 bases and J by 3 bases, and 9 bases separated the two germline ends.

The rearrangement uses TRBV12-3 or TRBV12-4 and TRBJ1-4, with D hard to call. The CDR3 has 11 residues. V was cut by 6 bases and J by 8 bases, with 7 bases left in between. The CDR3 DNA sequence: TGTGCCAGCAGCCAATACGAAAAACTGTTTTTT. Translating it yields CASSQYEKLFF.

In DNA form, the CDR3 reads TGTGCCAGCAGCGGGAGAAGGCTTAGCAATCAGCCCCAGCATTTT. This translates into CASSGRRLSNQPQHF. The chain couples TRBV6-2 or TRBV6-3 to TRBJ1-5; unclear D gene. Germline values: CDR1 MNHEY, CDR2 SVGEGT. Trimming stripped 6 bases from V and 0 bases from J, with 12 bases between. The CDR3 sequence is 15 residues long.

This clonotype was seen a handful of times. V usage is TRBV12-3 or TRBV12-4 and J usage is TRBJ2-1; unclear D gene. This CDR3 region has 14 residues. V lost 6 bases and J 4 bases, leaving 13 bases between the germline ends. CDR3 residues: CASSERSGYNEQFF. CDR3 sequence (DNA): TGTGCCAGCAGCGAAAGGTCGGGTTACAATGAGCAGTTCTTC.

The chain uses TRBV10-3 and TRBJ2-1, with 7 bases identical to TRBD2. Trimming took 0 bases from V and 5 from J; bases not matched to a gene: 13. The V gene's germline CDR1 is ENHRY and CDR2 SYGVKD. This CDR3 has 18 amino acids. The chain's CDR3 is CAISESRGDWEPNNEQFF. CDR3 sequence (DNA): TGTGCCATCAGTGAGTCCCGGGGGGATTGGGAGCCCAACAATGAGCAGTTCTTC.

This clonotype turned up a few times. This chain links TRBV6-2 or TRBV6-3 with TRBJ2-5; 8 bases fit TRBD2. Germline CDR1 is MNHEY and CDR2 is SVGEGT. The CDR3 has 14 amino acids. J gave up 4 bases and V 5 bases, and 6 bases lay outside the gene matches. CDR3 nucleotides: TGTGCCAGCAGTAGCCCGGGACTAGGAGAGACCCAGTACTTC. Its translation is CASSSPGLGETQYF.

The chain employs TRBV29-1 and TRBJ2-1; possibly TRBD1 for D (6 bases). CDR1 and CDR2 (germline): SQVTM, ANQGSEA. This CDR3 has 14 amino acids. V lost 5 bases, J lost 10 bases, and 21 bases lay in between. CDR3 region: CSVLQGRSFDEQFF. The CDR3 coding sequence is TGCAGCGTTCTCCAGGGGCGTAGCTTTGACGAGCAGTTCTTC.

This clonotype was found many times. V gene TRBV9 combines with J gene TRBJ2-3, with 9 bases identical to TRBD1. CDR3 length equals 16 residues. Germline V gene sequence: CDR1 SGDLS, CDR2 YYNGEE. Trimming cost V 4 bases and J 3 bases; bases outside gene matches: 9. The CDR3 spells CASSPLQGARTDTQYF. CDR3 DNA: TGTGCCAGCAGCCCTTTACAGGGGGCGCGGACAGATACGCAGTATTTT.

The rearrangement uses TRBV20-1 and TRBJ2-2, with a weak D call TRBD2 (6 bases). Looked up from germline, CDR1 is DFQATT and CDR2 is SNEGSKA (reference sequence). Between the trimmed V and J ends, which lost 5 bases and 0 bases, there was a span of 16 bases. This CDR3 spans 16 amino acids. The CDR3 sequence: CSAGNNRETNTGELFF. The CDR3 DNA is TGCAGTGCTGGCAATAACCGGGAGACGAACACCGGGGAGCTGTTTTTT.

The sample holds a few counts of this clonotype. The CDR3 coding sequence is TGTGCCAGCAGTTCCCCTTGGAGCCCGACCACAGATACGCAGTATTTT. Translating it yields CASSSPWSPTTDTQYF. This chain uses TRBV28 with TRBJ2-3; unclear D gene. The CDR3 loop spans 16 amino acids. The germline CDR1 and CDR2 sequences are MDHEN and SYDVKM. V was clipped by 4 bases and J by 2 bases, with 16 bases between them. The full variable domain, with the rest looked up from reference TRBV28 and TRBJ2-3, is DVKVTQSSRYLVKRTGEKVFLECVQDMDHENMFWYRQDPGLGLRLIYFSYDVKMKEKGDIPEGYSVSREKKERFSLILESASTNQTSMYLCASSSPWSPTTDTQYFGPGTRLTVL.

This clonotype was detected a few times. The CDR3 reads CASKPGTGGAYEQYF. DNA of the CDR3: TGTGCCAGCAAACCCGGGACAGGCGGTGCCTACGAGCAGTACTTC. The chain combines TRBV12-3 or TRBV12-4 with TRBJ2-7, with 8 bases aligning to TRBD1. Germline trimming cut 7 bases from V and 2 bases from J; bases unmatched to any gene: 10. CDR3 length: 15 residues.

This clonotype was observed a handful of times. The chain carries TRBV3-1 and TRBJ2-1; weak D call: TRBD1 (6 bases). The CDR3 contains 19 residues. The V and J ends lost 2 bases and 4 bases respectively, with 24 bases between them. The germline gives CDR1 LGHDT, CDR2 YNNKEL (reference sequence). The CDR3 spells CASSQSKGDGTEKYNEQFF. The CDR3 nucleotides are TGTGCCAGCAGCCAATCCAAGGGGGACGGGACGGAAAAATACAATGAGCAGTTCTTC.

This sequence joins TRBV4-2 and TRBJ1-5; the D is unclear. The CDR3 spans 13 residues. CDR1 LGHNA and CDR2 YNFKEQ come from the germline V gene. V was cut by 4 bases and J by 8 bases, with 12 bases left in between. CDR3 residues: CASSPTGGEPQHF. CDR3 coding DNA: TGTGCCAGCAGCCCCACCGGCGGGGAGCCCCAGCATTTT.

There are many counts of this clonotype. V is TRBV12-3 or TRBV12-4 and J is TRBJ2-1; TRBD2 aligns across 9 bases. The CDR3 sequence is 17 residues long. The V segment lost 2 bases and the J segment 3 bases; nucleotides outside the gene matches: 8. The CDR3 loop reads CASSLNRTSADYNEQFF. Here the CDR3 DNA reads TGTGCCAGCAGTTTAAATAGGACTAGCGCCGACTACAATGAGCAGTTCTTC.

The CDR3 nucleotides are TGTGCCTGGAGTACACCTAATGAAAAACTGTTTTTT. Translated, it gives CAWSTPNEKLFF. The chain links TRBV30 to TRBJ1-4; D not resolved. The CDR3 is made up of 12 amino acids. Germline CDR1 is GTSNPN and CDR2 is SVGIG (reference sequence). V was cut by 2 bases and J by 3 bases, with 4 bases left in between.

This clonotype was found many times. This chain links TRBV9 with TRBJ2-1, with 9 bases matching TRBD1. Germline CDR1 reads SGDLS; CDR2 reads YYNGEE. V was clipped by 3 bases and J by 14 bases; unmatched bases: 3. The CDR3 is 11 amino acids. The CDR3 is CASSGQGGEFF. As DNA, the CDR3 is TGTGCCAGCAGCGGACAGGGGGGTGAGTTCTTC.